This T cell receptor (beta chain) was obtained from a study of tumor-infiltrating lymphocytes in localized non-small cell lung cancer (dated by TCRdb to the early 2020s). Notes on the research overall: The cohort included patients whose samples were collected after neoadjuvant chemotherapy, as well as both smokers and never-smokers and several histologies. Alongside flow cytometry, multiplex immunofluorescence, RNA-seq, exome sequencing and proteomics, TCR sequencing was applied to the same patients as one of several integrated assays. Resected tumor tissue and uninvolved lung tissue described as non-adjacent to the tumor were contributed by each patient, with both tissues obtained from the same patient. The paired tumor versus uninvolved lung comparison of immunoSEQ T-cell fraction included a few dozen patients. In total, the ICON cohort was made up of about 150 surgical patients who had localized non-small cell lung cancer and whose tumors were resected. Points the paper makes about the study in general: Because different pieces of the same tissue were used for different assays, technical variation could not be separated from intratumor heterogeneity. The TCR-derived T-cell fraction showed no difference between the flow cytometry-defined immunotypes IM1 (good prognosis) and IM2 (poor prognosis). Recurrence-free survival showed no association with tumor T-cell fraction measured by TCR sequencing (p = 0.61). Higher T cell infiltration in tumors than in uninvolved lung tissue was supported by TCRbeta sequencing, consistent with immunofluorescence CD3 counts. Since assay coverage differed from patient to patient depending on how much tissue was available, TCR sequencing was done for only a subset of the cohort.

The T-cell fraction in tumor and uninvolved lung tissue was obtained from TCR sequencing using the immunoSEQ assay. The study's own analysis went as follows. For survival analysis, patients were split into high (upper tertile) and low (lower two tertiles) T-cell fraction groups and compared by log-rank test. A signed-rank test was used to test paired tumor versus uninvolved lung differences in T-cell fraction. TCRdb re-hosts the immuneACCESS table, in-frame sequences only. Its copies lack some clones; in the studies checked, an unresolved V gene accounts for under half of them, and the cause for the rest is not known. That table is the source of V, J and clone size, and D and trimming were worked out from the DNA. This sample comprises 10,000 to 15,000 clones, 85% to 90% of them detected only once. Under 10% of the sample goes to the ten largest clones. Patient enrollment in ICON started in early 2016, and the final patient was enrolled in September 2018. A subcohort of some 80 patients provided fresh tumor and matched uninvolved tissue for in-depth immune analyses, with TCR sequencing among those analyses. DNA isolated from bulk tissue, without cell sorting, was used for TCR sequencing.

The junction shows trimming of 3 bases on V and 4 bases on J, plus 17 bases between the germline ends. Its CDR3 holds 16 amino acids, cysteine through phenylalanine. The entry retains the CDR3 DNA only, 48 bases that are in frame from base 1. CDR1 is given as SGHRS and CDR2 as YFSETQ, both from the germline V gene. This clone has only one observation. Its specific antigen is unknown. No much larger clone exists at a distance of one base, and base qualities are not known. This receptor was identified in a human donor with non-small cell lung cancer. Recombination linked TRBV5-1 to TRBJ2-1; TRBD1 is a possible D gene, resting on 5 matching bases. The sample comprised lung tumor tissue. The CDR3 protein is CASSWGLGTNYNEQFF. The DNA sequence follows: TGCGCCAGCAGCTGGGGCTTAGGCACAAATTACAATGAGCAGTTCTTC.